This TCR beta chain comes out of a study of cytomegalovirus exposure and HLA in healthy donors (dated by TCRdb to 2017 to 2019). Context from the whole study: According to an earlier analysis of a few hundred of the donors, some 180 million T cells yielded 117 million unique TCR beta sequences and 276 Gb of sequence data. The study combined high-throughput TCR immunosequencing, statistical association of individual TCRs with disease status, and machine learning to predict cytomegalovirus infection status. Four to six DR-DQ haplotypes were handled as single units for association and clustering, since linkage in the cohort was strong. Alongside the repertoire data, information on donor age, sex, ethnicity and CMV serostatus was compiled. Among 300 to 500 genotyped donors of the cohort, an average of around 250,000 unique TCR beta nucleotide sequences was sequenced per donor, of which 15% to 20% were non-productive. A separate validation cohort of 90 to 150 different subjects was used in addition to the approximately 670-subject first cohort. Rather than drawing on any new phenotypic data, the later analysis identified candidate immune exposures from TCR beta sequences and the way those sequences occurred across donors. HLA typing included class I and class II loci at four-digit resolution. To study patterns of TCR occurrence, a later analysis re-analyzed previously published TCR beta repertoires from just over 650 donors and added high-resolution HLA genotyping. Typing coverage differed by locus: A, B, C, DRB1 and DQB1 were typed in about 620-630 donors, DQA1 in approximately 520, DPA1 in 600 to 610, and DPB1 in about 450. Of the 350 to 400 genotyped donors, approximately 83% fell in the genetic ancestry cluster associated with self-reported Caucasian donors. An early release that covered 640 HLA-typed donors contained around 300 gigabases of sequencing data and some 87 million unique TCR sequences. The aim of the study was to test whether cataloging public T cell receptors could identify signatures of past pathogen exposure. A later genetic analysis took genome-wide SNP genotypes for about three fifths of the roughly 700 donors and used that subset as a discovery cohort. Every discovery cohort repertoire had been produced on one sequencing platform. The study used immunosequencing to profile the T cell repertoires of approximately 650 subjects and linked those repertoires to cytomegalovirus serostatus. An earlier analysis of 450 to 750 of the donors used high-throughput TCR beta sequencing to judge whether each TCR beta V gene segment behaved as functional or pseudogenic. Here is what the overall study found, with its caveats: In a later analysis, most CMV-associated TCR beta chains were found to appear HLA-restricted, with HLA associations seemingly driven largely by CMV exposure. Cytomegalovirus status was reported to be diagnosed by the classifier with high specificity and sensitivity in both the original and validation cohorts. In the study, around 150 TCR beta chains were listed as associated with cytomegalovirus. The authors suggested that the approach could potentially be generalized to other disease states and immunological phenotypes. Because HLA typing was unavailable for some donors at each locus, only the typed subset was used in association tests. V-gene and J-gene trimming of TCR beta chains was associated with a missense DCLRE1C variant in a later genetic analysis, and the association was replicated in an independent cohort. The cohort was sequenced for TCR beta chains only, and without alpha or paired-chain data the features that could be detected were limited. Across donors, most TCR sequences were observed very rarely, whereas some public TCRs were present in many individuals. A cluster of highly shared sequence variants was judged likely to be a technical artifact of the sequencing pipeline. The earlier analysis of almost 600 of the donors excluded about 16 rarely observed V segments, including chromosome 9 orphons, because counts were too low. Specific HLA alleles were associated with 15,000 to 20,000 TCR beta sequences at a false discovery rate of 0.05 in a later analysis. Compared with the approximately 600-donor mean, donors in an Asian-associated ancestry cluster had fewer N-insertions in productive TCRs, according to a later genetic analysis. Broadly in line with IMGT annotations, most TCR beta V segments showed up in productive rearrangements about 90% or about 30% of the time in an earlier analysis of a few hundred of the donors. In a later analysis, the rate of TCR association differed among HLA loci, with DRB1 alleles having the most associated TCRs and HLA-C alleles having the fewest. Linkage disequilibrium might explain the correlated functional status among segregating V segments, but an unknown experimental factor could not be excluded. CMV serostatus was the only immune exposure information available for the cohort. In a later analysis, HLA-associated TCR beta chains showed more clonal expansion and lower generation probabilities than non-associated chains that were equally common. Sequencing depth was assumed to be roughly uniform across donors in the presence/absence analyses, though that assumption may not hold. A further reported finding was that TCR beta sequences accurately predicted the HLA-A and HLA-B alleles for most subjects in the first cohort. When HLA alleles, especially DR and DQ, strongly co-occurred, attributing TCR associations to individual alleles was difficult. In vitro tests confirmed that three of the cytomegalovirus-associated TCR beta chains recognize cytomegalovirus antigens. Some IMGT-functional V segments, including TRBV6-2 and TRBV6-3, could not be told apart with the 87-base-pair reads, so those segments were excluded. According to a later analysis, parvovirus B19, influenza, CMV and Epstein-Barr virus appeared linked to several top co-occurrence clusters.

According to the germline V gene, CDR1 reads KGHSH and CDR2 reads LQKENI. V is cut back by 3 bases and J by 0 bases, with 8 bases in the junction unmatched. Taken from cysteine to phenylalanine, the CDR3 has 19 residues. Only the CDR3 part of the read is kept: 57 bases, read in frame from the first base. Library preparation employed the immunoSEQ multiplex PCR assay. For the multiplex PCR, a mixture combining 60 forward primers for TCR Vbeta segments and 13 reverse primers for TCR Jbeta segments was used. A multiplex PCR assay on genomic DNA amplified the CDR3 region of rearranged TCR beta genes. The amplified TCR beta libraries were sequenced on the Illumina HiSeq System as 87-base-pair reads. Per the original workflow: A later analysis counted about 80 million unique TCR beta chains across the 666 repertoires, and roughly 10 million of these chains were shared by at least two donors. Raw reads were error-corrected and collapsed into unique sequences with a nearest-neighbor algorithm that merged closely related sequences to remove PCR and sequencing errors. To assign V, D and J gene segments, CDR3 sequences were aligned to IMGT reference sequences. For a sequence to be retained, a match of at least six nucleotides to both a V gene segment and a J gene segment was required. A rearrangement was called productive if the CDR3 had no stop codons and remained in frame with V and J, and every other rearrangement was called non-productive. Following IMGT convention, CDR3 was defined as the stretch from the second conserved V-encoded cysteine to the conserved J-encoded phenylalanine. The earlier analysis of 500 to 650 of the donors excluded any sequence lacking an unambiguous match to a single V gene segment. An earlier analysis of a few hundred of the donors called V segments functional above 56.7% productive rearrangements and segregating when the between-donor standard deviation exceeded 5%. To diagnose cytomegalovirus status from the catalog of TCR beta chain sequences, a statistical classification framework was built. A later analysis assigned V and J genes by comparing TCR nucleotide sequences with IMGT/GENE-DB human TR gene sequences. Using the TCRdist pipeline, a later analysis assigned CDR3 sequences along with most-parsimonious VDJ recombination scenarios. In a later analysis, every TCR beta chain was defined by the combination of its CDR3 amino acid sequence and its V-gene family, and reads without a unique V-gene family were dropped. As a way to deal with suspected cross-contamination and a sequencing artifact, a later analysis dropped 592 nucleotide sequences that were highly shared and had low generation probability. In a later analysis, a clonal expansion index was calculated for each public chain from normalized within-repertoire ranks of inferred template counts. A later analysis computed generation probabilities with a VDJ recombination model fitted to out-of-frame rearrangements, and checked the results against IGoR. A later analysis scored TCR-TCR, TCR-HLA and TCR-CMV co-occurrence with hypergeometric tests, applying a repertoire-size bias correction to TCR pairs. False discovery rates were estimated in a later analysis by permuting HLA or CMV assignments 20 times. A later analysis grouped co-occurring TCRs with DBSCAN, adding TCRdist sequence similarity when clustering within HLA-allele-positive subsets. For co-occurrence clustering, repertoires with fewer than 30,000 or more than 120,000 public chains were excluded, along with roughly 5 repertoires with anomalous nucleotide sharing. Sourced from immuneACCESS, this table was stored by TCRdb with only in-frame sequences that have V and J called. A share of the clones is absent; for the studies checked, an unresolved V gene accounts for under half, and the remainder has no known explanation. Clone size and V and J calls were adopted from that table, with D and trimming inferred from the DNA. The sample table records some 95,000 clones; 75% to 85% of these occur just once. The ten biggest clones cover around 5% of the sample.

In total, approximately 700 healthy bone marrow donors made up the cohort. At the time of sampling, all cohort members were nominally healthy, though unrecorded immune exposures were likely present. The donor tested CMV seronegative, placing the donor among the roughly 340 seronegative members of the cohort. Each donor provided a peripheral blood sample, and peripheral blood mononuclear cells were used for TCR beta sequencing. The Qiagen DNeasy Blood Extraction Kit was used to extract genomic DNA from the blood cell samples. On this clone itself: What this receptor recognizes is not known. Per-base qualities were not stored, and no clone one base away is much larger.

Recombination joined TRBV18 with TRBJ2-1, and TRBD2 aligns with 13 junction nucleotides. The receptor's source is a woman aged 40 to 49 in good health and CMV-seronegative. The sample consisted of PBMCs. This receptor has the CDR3 CASSPRTSGGSSSYNEQFF. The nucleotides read TGTGCCAGCTCACCCCGGACTAGCGGGGGATCCAGCTCCTACAATGAGCAGTTCTTC.